These T cell receptor beta chains were read from a single sample in a study of cytomegalovirus exposure and HLA in healthy donors. Clones were sequenced by immunoSEQ multiplex PCR, and TCRdb holds only the in-frame ones, with some missing. This sample has more than 95,000 clones, with 76% found just once. Sequencing was carried out using PBMCs. The receptor set was obtained from a woman between 18 and 29 years old in good health and CMV-seropositive. CDR3s include the opening cysteine and the closing phenylalanine or tryptophan. D genes are given only for firm matches. Expanded clones are given a class, and other clones once, few, many or no size at all.

d_call clone_size j_call v_call cdr3_aa cdr3_nt
TRBD1 . TRBJ2-7 TRBV7-6 CASSLIGTAQGYEQYF TGTGCCAGCAGCCTAATTGGGACAGCCCAAGGCTACGAGCAGTACTTC
. . TRBJ1-3 TRBV6-1 CASRLGSGNTIYF TGTGCCAGCAGGCTAGGCTCTGGAAACACCATATATTTT
. . TRBJ1-6 TRBV2 CASRDINSPLHF TGTGCCAGCAGGGACATCAATTCACCCCTCCACTTT
. . TRBJ1-1 TRBV30 CAWSVRMGASRTEAFF TGTGCCTGGAGTGTACGGATGGGGGCCTCGAGGACTGAAGCTTTCTTT
. . TRBJ1-6 TRBV7-9 CASSPWTVNSPLHF TGTGCCAGCAGCCCCTGGACAGTTAATTCACCCCTCCACTTT
. once TRBJ1-4 TRBV9 CASSVGGGLNEKLFF TGTGCCAGCAGCGTAGGCGGAGGGCTAAATGAAAAACTGTTTTTT
. . TRBJ1-2 TRBV6-1 CASMRGGDYGYTF TGTGCCAGCATGAGGGGGGGCGACTATGGCTACACCTTC
. . TRBJ1-1 TRBV27 CASRYGLNTEAFF TGTGCCAGCAGATACGGGTTGAATACTGAAGCTTTCTTT
TRBD1 . TRBJ1-1 TRBV19 CASGQGVSTEAFF TGTGCCAGTGGACAGGGCGTCAGCACTGAAGCTTTCTTT
. few TRBJ1-2 TRBV7-8 CASSRNLLAGADYGYTF TGTGCCAGCAGCCGAAATTTACTTGCGGGGGCGGACTATGGCTACACCTTC
TRBD2 . TRBJ2-5 TRBV5-1 CASSLWGGETQYF TGCGCCAGCAGCCTGTGGGGAGGGGAGACCCAGTACTTC
TRBD2 . TRBJ2-7 TRBV27 CASKPGRLAGVWEQYF TGTGCCAGCAAACCCGGGCGACTAGCGGGAGTTTGGGAGCAGTACTTC
. . TRBJ1-5 TRBV2 CASSALAKNQPQHF TGTGCCAGCAGTGCCTTGGCAAAGAATCAGCCCCAGCATTTT
. . TRBJ1-3 TRBV6-5 CASSYKQGNTIYF TGTGCCAGCAGTTACAAACAGGGAAACACCATATATTTT
TRBD2 . TRBJ2-7 TRBV27 CASSPIGREGYEQYF TGTGCCAGCAGTCCGATCGGCCGGGAGGGCTACGAGCAGTACTTC
TRBD2 . TRBJ2-7 TRBV28 CASSLTSGYEQYF TGTGCCAGCAGTTTAACTAGCGGGTACGAGCAGTACTTC
. once TRBJ2-1 TRBV11-2 CASSLSGSPYNEQFF TGTGCCAGCAGCCTTAGCGGTAGCCCCTACAATGAGCAGTTCTTC
TRBD1 . TRBJ2-7 TRBV7-8 CASSFGQGVYEQYF TGTGCCAGCAGCTTTGGACAGGGGGTCTACGAGCAGTACTTC
. . TRBJ1-4 TRBV15 CATSRGGLGGNEKLFF TGTGCCACCAGCAGGGGCGGGTTGGGGGGGAATGAAAAACTGTTTTTT
. . TRBJ1-5 TRBV10-3 CAISEIRGSNQPQHF TGTGCCATCAGTGAAATTAGGGGGAGCAATCAGCCCCAGCATTTT
. . TRBJ1-2 TRBV20-1 CSARQNGYTF TGCAGTGCTAGACAGAATGGCTACACCTTC
. . TRBJ1-5 TRBV6-5 CASSYSSGASQPQHF TGTGCCAGCAGTTACTCATCAGGGGCTAGTCAGCCCCAGCATTTT
. . TRBJ2-2 TRBV5-1 CASAMGGHNTGELFF TGCGCCAGCGCCATGGGGGGGCATAACACCGGGGAGCTGTTTTTT
TRBD2 . TRBJ2-1 TRBV5-8 CASSFWTSGSNEQFF TGTGCCAGCAGCTTTTGGACTAGCGGCAGCAATGAGCAGTTCTTC
TRBD1 . TRBJ2-7 TRBV14 CASSQELGQGYEQYF TGTGCCAGCAGCCAAGAATTGGGACAGGGCTACGAGCAGTACTTC
TRBD2 once TRBJ2-1 TRBV19 CASSMFASGNEQFF TGTGCCAGTAGTATGTTCGCTAGCGGGAATGAGCAGTTCTTC
TRBD2 once TRBJ2-6 TRBV2 CASVLAGASGANVLTF TGTGCCAGTGTACTAGCGGGAGCCTCTGGGGCCAACGTCCTGACTTTC
TRBD2 . TRBJ2-1 TRBV28 CASSFALAGEYNEQFF TGTGCCAGCAGTTTTGCTCTAGCGGGGGAATACAATGAGCAGTTCTTC
. . TRBJ1-1 TRBV15 CATSRSGTEAFF TGTGCCACCAGCAGGTCGGGCACTGAAGCTTTCTTT
. . TRBJ1-1 TRBV10-3 CAISEKGFTEAFF TGTGCCATCAGTGAGAAGGGGTTCACTGAAGCTTTCTTT
TRBD1 . TRBJ2-5 TRBV7-6 CASSLVRGTGLETQYF TGTGCCAGCAGCTTAGTAAGAGGGACAGGGTTGGAGACCCAGTACTTC
. . TRBJ2-1 TRBV25-1 CASSEFSTTYNEQFF TGTGCCAGCAGTGAATTTTCTACCACCTACAATGAGCAGTTCTTC
TRBD1 . TRBJ1-1 TRBV6-6 CAAPPPGQGPSEAFF TGTGCCGCCCCCCCGCCGGGACAGGGCCCTTCTGAAGCTTTCTTT
TRBD2 . TRBJ2-3 TRBV5-4 CASSNTGTSGTGDTQYF TGTGCCAGCAGCAACACCGGGACTAGCGGGACGGGGGATACGCAGTATTTT
TRBD1 . TRBJ2-7 TRBV2 CASKPGQGWDEQYF TGTGCCAGCAAACCCGGACAGGGTTGGGACGAGCAGTACTTC
. . TRBJ2-3 TRBV11-2 CASSRKGQTSTDTQYF TGTGCCAGCAGCCGAAAGGGACAAACTAGCACAGATACGCAGTATTTT
. few TRBJ2-7 TRBV25-1 CASSDHGIWEQYF TGTGCCAGCAGTGACCACGGGATTTGGGAGCAGTACTTC
. once TRBJ1-1 TRBV7-9 CASSLRSGFPSEAFF TGTGCCAGCAGCTTACGGTCAGGATTCCCCTCTGAAGCTTTCTTT
TRBD1 . TRBJ2-7 TRBV5-1 CASSLTGGSRYEQYF TGCGCCAGCAGCTTGACAGGGGGTTCTAGGTACGAGCAGTACTTC
TRBD1 . TRBJ2-4 TRBV18 CASSLLTGDPAKNIQYF TGTGCCAGCTCACTACTTACAGGGGATCCGGCCAAAAACATTCAGTACTTC
. . TRBJ2-1 TRBV7-3 CASTVGGAGDEQFF TGTGCCAGCACGGTCGGAGGGGCTGGCGATGAGCAGTTCTTC
. . TRBJ1-4 TRBV7-6 CASSSTGQPQGEKLFF TGTGCCAGCAGCTCGACCGGACAACCCCAGGGGGAAAAACTGTTTTTT
TRBD2 . TRBJ2-7 TRBV7-9 CASSSAGTSTFGLYEQYF TGTGCCAGCAGCTCAGCCGGGACTAGTACTTTTGGTCTCTACGAGCAGTACTTC
TRBD1 . TRBJ2-3 TRBV25-1 CASSWDRISTDTQYF TGTGCCAGCAGTTGGGACAGGATTAGCACAGATACGCAGTATTTT